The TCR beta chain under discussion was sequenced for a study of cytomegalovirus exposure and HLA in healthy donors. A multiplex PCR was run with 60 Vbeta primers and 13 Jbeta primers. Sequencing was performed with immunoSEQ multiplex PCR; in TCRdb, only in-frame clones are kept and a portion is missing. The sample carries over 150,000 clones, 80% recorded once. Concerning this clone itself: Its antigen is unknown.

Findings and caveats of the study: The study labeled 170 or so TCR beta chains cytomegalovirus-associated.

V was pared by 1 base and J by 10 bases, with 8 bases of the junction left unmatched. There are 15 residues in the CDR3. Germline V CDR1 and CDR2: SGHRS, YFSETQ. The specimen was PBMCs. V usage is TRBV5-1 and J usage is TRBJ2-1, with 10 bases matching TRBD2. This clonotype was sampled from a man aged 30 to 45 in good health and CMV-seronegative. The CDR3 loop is CASSLMASGSQEQFF. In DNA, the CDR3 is TGCGCCAGCAGCTTGATGGCTAGCGGGAGTCAGGAGCAGTTCTTC.